The clone carrying this T cell receptor (beta chain) turned up a few times. Its specificity is unknown. The isolated RNA, all of it, was reverse transcribed, so expressed TCRB transcripts were what got sequenced. Sequenced by immunoSEQ multiplex PCR; TCRdb stores in-frame clones only, minus some. Here the sample spans fewer than 400,000 clones, 9.3% being singletons. Germline V gene sequence: CDR1 ENHRY, CDR2 SYGVKD. V was pared by 0 bases and J by 0 bases, with 8 bases between. The CDR3 is 15 amino acids. The data originate from a study of beta chain features in type 1 diabetes. Study-wide results and caveats: TCRB CDR3s from Type 1 diabetes patients were moderately but significantly shorter in all four CD4+ subsets.

The origin of this receptor is a man aged 25-45 years with type 1 diabetes. This chain joins TRBV10-3 and TRBJ1-1; D unclear. Sequencing was done on a sample of central memory CD4+ T cells from blood. Here the CDR3 reads CAISESSAMNTEAFF. CDR3 sequence (DNA): TGTGCCATCAGTGAGTCGTCAGCAATGAACACTGAAGCTTTCTTT.